The present TCR beta chain was sequenced within a study of blood T cells in healthy people across ages. Each donor was a healthy Caucasian individual from Russia, aged about 6 to 95. Peripheral blood samples of roughly 9.9 milliliters were drawn from each donor. As regards this clonotype: Its antigen is unknown.

Findings of the study overall: Compared with aged donors, long-lived donors showed fewer expanded clones, suggesting selection.

V lost 3 bases to trimming and J lost 0 bases, with 12 bases between them. Germline V gene sequence: CDR1 ENHRY, CDR2 SYGVKD. The CDR3 totals 17 residues. Primers used in a second PCR of roughly 6 to 11 cycles were a sample-barcoded 5' primer and a J-beta primer mix. Every cDNA was tagged by a template-switch adaptor with 12 random nucleotides. TCRdb processed the 5' RACE reads anew with MiXCR; each CDR3 protein has one entry. Of about 1.4 million distinct CDR3 sequences in the sample, 59% were seen once. The sample comprised blood. This sequence originates from a man aged 18 to 29 in good health. V gene TRBV10-3 combines with J gene TRBJ1-6; D is unclear. CDR3 bases: TGTGCCATCAGTGAAGCAGCTGCCTACTCCTATAATTCACCCCTCCACTTT. Translating it yields CAISEAAAYSYNSPLHF.